A single sample is the source of the 31 T cell receptor beta chains below, sequenced in a study of T cells in Graves' hyperthyroidism and ophthalmopathy. From RNA transcripts, TCR beta CDR3 regions were amplified. Initially, a first-round RT-PCR of the TCR CDR3 employed the HTBI primer set. TCRdb independently ran MiXCR on the multiplex PCR reads; one entry per CDR3 protein. The sample holds 550,000 to 700,000 distinct CDR3 sequences, roughly 14% seen once. Sequenced input: blood. These receptor sequences come from a woman in her thirties or forties with Graves' ophthalmopathy.

The chain links TRBV30 to TRBJ1-2, with D possibly matching TRBD1 (5 bases). The germline V gene has CDR1 GTSNPN and CDR2 SVGIG (reference sequence). Trimming removed 2 bases at V and 3 bases at J, with 10 bases between. The CDR3 runs to 13 residues. In DNA form, the CDR3 reads TGTGCCTGGAGTAGTCAGGGAGACTATGGCTACACCTTC. Translated: CAWSSQGDYGYTF.

This clonotype was seen ten or more times. This could be a read error, since a much larger clone is one nucleotide away. This chain connects TRBV11-3 to TRBJ1-1, with 7 nucleotides matching TRBD1. Germline CDR1 SGHNT, CDR2 YENEEA. CDR3 length: 13 amino acids. J lost 3 bases, V lost 5 bases, and 3 bases had no gene match. Written as DNA, the CDR3 is TGTGCCAGCAGCGCGACAGGGTACACTGAAGCTTTCTTT. Its protein is CASSATGYTEAFF.

This clonotype was counted at least ten times. No conserved phenylalanine or tryptophan ends this CDR3, so it is likely a read error. V gene TRBV12-3 or TRBV12-4 combines with J gene TRBJ1-1, with D possibly matching TRBD1 (5 bases). V lost 6 bases, J lost 2 bases, and 10 bases lay in between. This CDR3 comprises 13 residues. CDR3 protein: CASSRQFNTEAFL. The CDR3 DNA reads as TGTGCCAGCAGCAGACAGTTTAACACTGAAGCTTTCCTT.

The table lists this clonotype with many counts. This chain connects TRBV7-2 to TRBJ2-7; D remains ambiguous. V lost 1 base to trimming and J lost 11 bases, with 12 bases between them. The V gene's germline CDR1 is SGHTA and CDR2 FQGNSA. The CDR3 has 12 residues. In DNA form, the CDR3 reads TGTGCCAGCAGCTTAGGATCCCAACTGAAGTACTTC. Translating gives CASSLGSQLKYF.

V usage is TRBV7-3 and J usage is TRBJ2-6; 12 positions match TRBD2. V shed 6 bases and J 0 bases; nucleotides not matched to a gene: 3. This CDR3 has 17 residues. The germline gives CDR1 SGHTA, CDR2 FQGTGA. The CDR3 coding sequence is TGTGCCAGCAGATTGACTAGCGGGAGCTCTGGGGCCAACGTCCTGACTTTC. Protein product: CASRLTSGSSGANVLTF.

This clonotype was recorded many times. The chain uses TRBV11-3 and TRBJ1-3; TRBD1 might be the D (6 bases). CDR1 SGHNT and CDR2 YENEEA come from the germline V gene. The CDR3 is made up of 21 amino acids. The germline V and J ends were trimmed by 1 base and 0 bases, with 25 bases remaining between them. CDR3 amino acids: CASSLGVLYKARGASGNTIYF. In nucleotides, the CDR3 is TGTGCCAGCAGCTTAGGGGTGTTGTACAAGGCCAGGGGTGCCTCTGGAAACACCATATATTTT.

This clonotype was seen many times. The genes are TRBV7-3 and TRBJ2-5, with D maybe TRBD1 (5 bases). The CDR3 runs to 14 residues. CDR1 and CDR2 (germline): SGHTA, FQGTGA. Trimming removed 5 bases from V and 5 bases from J, with 15 bases in between. The DNA of the CDR3 is TGTGCCAGCAGCCCAAAAGGGGAAGGGGAGACCCAGTACTTC. This encodes CASSPKGEGETQYF.

The chain carries TRBV20-1 and TRBJ2-5; 7 bases fit TRBD1. CDR1 is DFQATT and CDR2 is SNEGSKA in the germline V gene (reference sequence). J gave up 5 bases and V 0 bases, and 6 bases lay outside the gene matches. The CDR3 contains 14 residues. The DNA of the CDR3 is TGCAGTGCTAGAGACTACAGGGGCTGGGAGACCCAGTACTTC. This encodes CSARDYRGWETQYF.

This clonotype came up many times. The chain recombines TRBV24-1 with TRBJ2-7; unclear D gene. Germline-derived CDR1 and CDR2 are KGHDR and SFDVKD. Trimming stripped 4 bases from V and 2 bases from J, with 11 bases between. The CDR3 is made up of 14 amino acids. The CDR3 nucleotides read TGTGCCACCAGTGACTCTGGCCCTCCCTACGAGCAGTACTTC. This encodes CATSDSGPPYEQYF.

This clonotype was seen repeatedly, ten times or more. This chain links TRBV27 with TRBJ1-1; D is perhaps TRBD1 (5 bases). V lost 0 bases and J lost 7, with 9 bases in between. Germline V CDR1 and CDR2: MNHEY, SMNVEV (reference sequence). The CDR3 runs to 13 residues. For the CDR3, the DNA is TGTGCCAGCAGTTTATCAGGGGCAGGTGAAGCTTTCTTT. Translated: CASSLSGAGEAFF.

This clonotype was seen many times. This chain links TRBV20-1 with TRBJ2-7; 7 nucleotides align to TRBD2. Germline V CDR1 and CDR2: DFQATT, SNEGSKA (reference sequence). The CDR3 is 13 residues long. The V gene end was trimmed by 6 bases and the J gene end by 7 bases; junction bases not matched to a gene: 12. The DNA of the CDR3 is TGCAGTGCCCAAGAGGTTGGGGGGGATGAGCAGTACTTC. This encodes CSAQEVGGDEQYF.

There are a few counts of this clonotype. This chain connects TRBV6-2 or TRBV6-3 to TRBJ1-5; D uncertain. CDR1 is MNHEY and CDR2 is SVGEGT in the germline V gene. This CDR3 has 14 residues. The ends were cut back, 0 bases at V and 5 bases at J, with 8 bases in the middle. The CDR3 spells CASSYSNGDQPQHF. In DNA, the CDR3 is TGTGCCAGCAGTTACTCGAACGGGGATCAGCCCCAGCATTTT.

This clonotype was counted many times. V and J are TRBV20-1 and TRBJ1-5; tentative D call: TRBD1 (5 bases). This CDR3 is built from 16 residues. Germline CDR1 DFQATT, CDR2 SNEGSKA (reference sequence). The V gene lost 4 bases and the J gene lost 0 bases, with 16 bases spanning the gap. DNA of the CDR3: TGCAGTGCTACCGAAACTTCAGGGAATAGCAATCAGCCCCAGCATTTT. Protein product: CSATETSGNSNQPQHF.

A few counts support this clonotype. An end of the junction does not agree with germline; a read error may underlie this. The chain carries TRBV20-1 and TRBJ1-2, with a weak D call TRBD1 (5 bases). Germline loops: CDR1 DFQATT, CDR2 SNEGSKA (reference sequence). CDR3 size: 11 residues. CDR3 sequence: CNAEQAEGYTF. CDR3 DNA: TGCAATGCTGAACAGGCGGAGGGCTACACCTTC.

The table lists this clonotype with many counts. The genes are TRBV24-1 and TRBJ1-2, with D possibly being TRBD1 (5 bases). Trimming removed 0 bases from V and 9 bases from J, with 10 bases in between. This CDR3 contains 13 residues. The germline CDR1 and CDR2 sequences are KGHDR and SFDVKD. The CDR3 here is CATSDLRGDRYTF. CDR3 sequence (DNA): TGTGCCACCAGTGATTTGCGGGGCGATCGCTACACCTTC.

This clonotype has ten or more counts. The chain has TRBV27 and TRBJ2-5; 7 nucleotides agree with TRBD1. Germline V lookup: CDR1 MNHEY, CDR2 SMNVEV (reference sequence). The CDR3 length is 15 residues. J gave up 1 base and V 5 bases, and 7 bases lay outside the gene matches. CDR3 region: CASSQVGTVQETQYF. CDR3 nucleotide sequence: TGTGCCAGCAGTCAAGTTGGGACAGTCCAAGAGACCCAGTACTTC.

This chain uses TRBV5-1 with TRBJ2-2, with 8 bases aligning to TRBD2. J gave up 0 bases and V 2 bases, and 3 bases lay outside the gene matches. Per germline, CDR1 SGHRS and CDR2 YFSETQ. CDR3 length: 16 amino acids. The CDR3 sequence is CASSLAGDTNTGELFF. Written as DNA, the CDR3 is TGCGCCAGCAGCTTAGCGGGGGATACGAACACCGGGGAGCTGTTTTTT.

This clonotype was counted many times. The CDR3 DNA reads TGTGCCAGTAGTATATGGGGGACCGAAAAAATAGAAGCTTTCTTT. It translates to CASSIWGTEKIEAFF. The chain carries TRBV19 and TRBJ1-1; a possible D gene is TRBD1 (5 bases). There are 15 residues in the CDR3. Germline V CDR1 and CDR2: LNHDA, SQIVND (reference sequence). V was cut by 2 bases and J by 8 bases, with 18 bases left in between.

The chain has TRBV6-1 and TRBJ1-1; TRBD1 matches 8 bases. This CDR3 spans 14 amino acids. The germline V gene has CDR1 MNHNS and CDR2 SASEGT. V was clipped by 8 bases and J by 0 bases; unmatched bases: 5. The CDR3 reads CASCRTGMNTEAFF. Here the CDR3 DNA reads TGTGCCAGCTGCAGGACAGGGATGAACACTGAAGCTTTCTTT.

The V call is TRBV7-8, the J call TRBJ2-3; the D is unclear. This CDR3 is built from 11 residues. The V end was cut by 5 bases, the J end by 7 bases, with 7 bases between. The germline V gene encodes CDR1 SGHVS and CDR2 FQNEAQ. The CDR3 loop reads CASSPDHTQYF. The CDR3, as DNA: TGTGCCAGCAGCCCCGACCATACGCAGTATTTT.

This clonotype was seen many times. The chain is built from TRBV6-1 and TRBJ1-2; no firm D call. The CDR3 has 12 amino acids. Germline V gives CDR1 MNHNS, CDR2 SASEGT. V was trimmed by 3 bases and J by 5 bases, leaving 7 bases between them. This CDR3 reads CASSDQWYGYTF. The CDR3 nucleotides are TGTGCCAGCAGTGATCAATGGTATGGCTACACCTTC.

In its sample, this clonotype was seen many times. The chain uses TRBV28 and TRBJ2-5; the D gene could be TRBD1 or TRBD2 (5 bases each). The length of the CDR3 is 14 residues. With 1 base removed from V and 5 bases from J, the gap between germline ends came to 11 bases. Germline CDR1 and CDR2: MDHEN and SYDVKM. CDR3 bases: TGTGCCAGCAGTTTATCTGGGACGGCGGAGACCCAGTACTTC. As protein: CASSLSGTAETQYF.

This clonotype was found many times. This sequence joins TRBV7-8 and TRBJ1-6; TRBD1 is a possible D gene (5 bases). Germline V gene data show CDR1 as SGHVS and CDR2 as FQNEAQ. Trimming stripped 5 bases from V and 0 bases from J, with 11 bases between. The CDR3 extends over 16 amino acids. CDR3 loop: CASSLDTSSYNSPLHF. The CDR3 nucleotides read TGTGCCAGCAGCCTGGACACTAGCTCCTATAATTCACCCCTCCACTTT. The variable domain in full, with the rest retrieved from reference TRBV7-8 and TRBJ1-6, is GAGVSQSPRYKVAKRGQDVALRCDPISGHVSLFWYQQALGQGPEFLTYFQNEAQLDKSGLPSDRFFAERPEGSVSTLKIQRTQQEDSAVYLCASSLDTSSYNSPLHFGNGTRLTVT.

This chain links TRBV4-2 with TRBJ2-7; D possibly corresponds to TRBD2 (5 bases). Deletions cut 4 bases from V and 2 bases from J, with 18 bases between. Germline CDR1 reads LGHNA; CDR2 reads YNFKEQ. The CDR3 totals 16 residues. CDR3 nucleotides: TGTGCCAGCAGCCCCGCTTCTAGCATGCAGACCTACGAGCAGTACTTC. Its translation is CASSPASSMQTYEQYF.

This clonotype was observed a handful of times. The rearrangement links TRBV7-8 to TRBJ2-7; D unclear. Deletions cut 4 bases from V and 5 bases from J, with 21 bases between. Germline CDR1 SGHVS, CDR2 FQNEAQ. This CDR3 is built from 16 residues. In DNA, the CDR3 is TGTGCCAGCAGCTCCCGGCCTATAGGGAACATCGACGAGCAGTACTTC. Its protein product is CASSSRPIGNIDEQYF.

This clonotype has more than one count but fewer than ten. The J gene is TRBJ2-7, the V gene TRBV19; 8 nucleotides line up with TRBD2. This CDR3 has 15 residues. V dropped 4 bases and J dropped 2; count of bases not matched to a gene: 7. The germline V gene has CDR1 LNHDA and CDR2 SQIVND (reference sequence). The CDR3 coding sequence is TGTGCCAGTAGTACGCTAGCGGGTTATCCCTACGAGCAGTACTTC. As protein: CASSTLAGYPYEQYF.

This clonotype appeared many times. The rearrangement links TRBV11-3 to TRBJ2-5, with D possibly matching TRBD2 (7 bases). CDR1 and CDR2 (germline): SGHNT, YENEEA. The germline V and J ends were trimmed by 8 bases and 4 bases, with 14 bases remaining between them. There are 13 residues in the CDR3. CDR3 region: CASRLRGAETQYF. The DNA for the CDR3 is TGTGCCAGCCGTCTCCGGGGGGCAGAGACCCAGTACTTC.

The chain is built from TRBV12-3 or TRBV12-4 and TRBJ2-3; 8 bases match TRBD2. This CDR3 comprises 16 residues. V shed 4 bases and J 2 bases; nucleotides not matched to a gene: 8. The CDR3 DNA is TGTGCCAGCAGTTCCCAGGGGCGGGAGGACACAGATACGCAGTATTTT. Translating it yields CASSSQGREDTDTQYF.

The chain links TRBV6-1 to TRBJ2-7; D is uncertain. This CDR3 contains 14 residues. Per germline, CDR1 MNHNS and CDR2 SASEGT. Trimming took off 3 bases at V and 3 bases at J, with 12 bases between the two ends. CDR3 nucleotides: TGTGCCAGCAGTGATGTGAACACATACTACGAGCAGTACTTC. Amino acid sequence: CASSDVNTYYEQYF.

This clonotype showed up just once. This chain links TRBV7-2 with TRBJ1-2; TRBD1 is a possible D gene (5 bases). Looked up from germline, CDR1 is SGHTA and CDR2 is FQGNSA. This CDR3 spans 13 amino acids. Trimming stripped 3 bases from V and 6 bases from J, with 11 bases between. The CDR3 here is CASSFGAGDGYTF. In DNA, the CDR3 is TGTGCCAGCAGCTTCGGGGCAGGCGATGGCTACACCTTC. Full variable domain (rest looked up from reference TRBV7-2 and TRBJ1-2): GAGVSQSPSNKVTEKGKDVELRCDPISGHTALYWYRQSLGQGLEFLIYFQGNSAPDKSGLPSDRFSAERTGGSVSTLTIQRTQQEDSAVYLCASSFGAGDGYTFGSGTRLTVV.

The rearrangement links TRBV7-8 to TRBJ1-2; D might be TRBD1 (6 bases). The CDR3 totals 13 residues. Germline CDR1 reads SGHVS; CDR2 reads FQNEAQ. Trimming left V 2 bases short and J 8 bases short, with 12 bases between. The CDR3 spells CASSLYRAKGYTF. As DNA, the CDR3 is TGTGCCAGCAGCTTATACAGGGCGAAAGGCTACACCTTC.